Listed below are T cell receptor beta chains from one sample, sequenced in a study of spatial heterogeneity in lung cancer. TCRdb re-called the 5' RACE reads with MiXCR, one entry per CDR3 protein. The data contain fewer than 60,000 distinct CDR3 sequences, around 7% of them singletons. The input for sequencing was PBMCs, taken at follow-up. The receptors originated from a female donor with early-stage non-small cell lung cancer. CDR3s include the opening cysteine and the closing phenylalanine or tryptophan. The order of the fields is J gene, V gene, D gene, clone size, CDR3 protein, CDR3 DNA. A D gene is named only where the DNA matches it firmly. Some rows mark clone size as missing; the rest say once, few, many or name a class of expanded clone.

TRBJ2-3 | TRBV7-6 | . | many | CASSQKGGLVDTQYF | TGTGCCAGCAGCCAAAAAGGGGGATTAGTAGATACGCAGTATTTT
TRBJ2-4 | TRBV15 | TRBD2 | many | CATSRASRGGKNIQYF | TGTGCCACCAGCAGAGCTTCGCGCGGGGGGAAAAACATTCAGTACTTC
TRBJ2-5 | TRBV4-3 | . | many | CASSLTGGETQYF | TGCGCCAGCAGCCTGACCGGGGGAGAGACCCAGTACTTC
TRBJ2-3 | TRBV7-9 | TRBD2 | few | CASTRSWASGLTDTQYF | TGTGCCAGCACCCGTTCGTGGGCTAGCGGACTCACAGATACGCAGTATTTT
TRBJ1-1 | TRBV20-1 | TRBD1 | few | CSARDRRQGLNTEAFF | TGCAGTGCTAGAGATCGGCGACAGGGACTGAACACTGAAGCTTTCTTT
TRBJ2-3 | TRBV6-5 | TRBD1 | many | CASSKLRQGPTDTQYF | TGTGCCAGCAGCAAACTACGACAGGGCCCCACAGATACGCAGTATTTT
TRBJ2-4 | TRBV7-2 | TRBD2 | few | CASSLAARLAGGGPENIQYF | TGTGCCAGCAGCTTAGCCGCCAGACTAGCGGGGGGAGGTCCCGAAAACATTCAGTACTTC
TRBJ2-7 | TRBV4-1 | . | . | CASSRPLPPLPSEQYF | TGCGCCAGCTCCCGACCGCTACCCCCCCTCCCCAGCGAGCAGTACTTC
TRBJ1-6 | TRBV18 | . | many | CASSPRQPGASYNSPLHF | TGTGCCAGCTCACCGAGACAGCCTGGAGCCTCCTATAATTCACCCCTCCACTTT
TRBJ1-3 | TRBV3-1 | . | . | CASSQEGGGVSGNTIYF | TGTGCCAGCAGCCAAGAAGGAGGAGGTGTTTCTGGAAACACCATATATTTT
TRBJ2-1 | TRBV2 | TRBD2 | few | CASSPPAGAFNEQFF | TGTGCCAGCAGTCCACCAGCGGGGGCTTTCAATGAGCAGTTCTTC
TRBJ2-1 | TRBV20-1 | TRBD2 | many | CSARDFRRGDSSYNEQFF | TGCAGTGCTAGAGATTTCCGGCGGGGGGATAGCTCCTACAATGAGCAGTTCTTC
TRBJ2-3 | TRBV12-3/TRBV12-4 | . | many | CASSLTSPTDTQYF | TGTGCCAGCAGTTTAACCAGCCCCACAGATACGCAGTATTTT
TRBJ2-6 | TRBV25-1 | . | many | CASSELGSGANVLTF | TGTGCCAGCAGTGAACTCGGCTCTGGGGCCAACGTCCTGACTTTC
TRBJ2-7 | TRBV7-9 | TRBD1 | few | CASSRGTGASSGEQYF | TGTGCCAGCAGCCGAGGGACAGGGGCTAGTAGTGGGGAGCAGTACTTC
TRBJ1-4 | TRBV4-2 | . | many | CASSQVIGEGAKLFF | TGTGCCAGCAGCCAAGTCATCGGGGAGGGCGCAAAACTGTTTTTT
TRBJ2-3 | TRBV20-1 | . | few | CSARSRESTDTQYF | TGCAGTGCTAGAAGTCGGGAAAGCACAGATACGCAGTATTTT
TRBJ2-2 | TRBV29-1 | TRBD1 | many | CSVLGQATGELFF | TGCAGCGTGCTGGGACAGGCTACCGGGGAGCTGTTTTTT
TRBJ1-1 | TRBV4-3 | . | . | CASSRMTGNTEAFF | TGCGCCAGCAGCAGGATGACAGGGAACACTGAAGCTTTCTTT
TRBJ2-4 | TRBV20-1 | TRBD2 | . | CSAEGGEGSKNIQYF | TGCAGTGCCGAGGGAGGGGAGGGGTCCAAAAACATTCAGTACTTC
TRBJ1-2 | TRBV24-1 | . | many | CATSEPSRGQDGYTF | TGTGCCACCAGTGAGCCCAGCCGAGGTCAAGATGGCTACACCTTC
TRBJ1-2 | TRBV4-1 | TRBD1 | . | CASSHRGQGAYGYTF | TGCGCCAGCAGCCACCGGGGACAGGGAGCCTATGGCTACACCTTC
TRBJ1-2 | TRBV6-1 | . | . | CASAMGNHYGYTF | TGTGCCAGCGCCATGGGAAATCACTATGGCTACACCTTC
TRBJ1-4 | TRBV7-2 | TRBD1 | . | CASSPGGEKLFF | TGTGCCAGCAGCCCAGGGGGGGAAAAACTGTTTTTT
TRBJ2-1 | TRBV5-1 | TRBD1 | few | CASSLTGVEHNEQFF | TGCGCCAGCAGCTTGACAGGGGTTGAACACAATGAGCAGTTCTTC
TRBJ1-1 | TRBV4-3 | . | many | CASSQDRRAAFF | TGCGCCAGCAGCCAAGATCGCAGGGCGGCTTTCTTT
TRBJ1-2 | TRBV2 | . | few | CASTIAYGYTF | TGTGCCAGCACGATCGCCTATGGCTACACCTTC
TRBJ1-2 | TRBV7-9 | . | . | CASSSGTDSFYGYTF | TGTGCCAGCAGCTCGGGGACGGATTCCTTCTATGGCTACACCTTC
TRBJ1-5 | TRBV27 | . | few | CASSQNGLHQPQHF | TGTGCCAGCAGCCAGAATGGGCTGCATCAGCCCCAGCATTTT
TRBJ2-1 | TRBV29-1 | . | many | CSAPGEQFF | TGCAGTGCCCCCGGGGAGCAGTTCTTC
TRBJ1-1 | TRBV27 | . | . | CASNTGPWNTEAFF | TGTGCCAGCAATACAGGCCCCTGGAACACTGAAGCTTTCTTT
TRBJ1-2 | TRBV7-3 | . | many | CASSSGTGLYGYTF | TGTGCCAGCAGCTCCGGGACTGGACTTTATGGCTACACCTTC
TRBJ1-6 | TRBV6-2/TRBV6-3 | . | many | CASSYKSSSYNSPLHF | TGTGCCAGCAGTTACAAGTCGAGCTCCTATAATTCACCCCTCCACTTT
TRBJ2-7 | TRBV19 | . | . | CASSPRTDFFYEQYF | TGTGCCAGTAGTCCAAGGACGGACTTTTTCTACGAGCAGTACTTC
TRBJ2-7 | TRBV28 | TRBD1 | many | CASSLTWTGINEQYF | TGTGCCAGCAGTCTAACCTGGACAGGGATCAACGAGCAGTACTTC
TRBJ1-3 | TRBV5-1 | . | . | CASSLAGTVGSGNTIYF | TGCGCCAGCAGCTTGGCTGGGACCGTGGGCTCTGGAAACACCATATATTTT
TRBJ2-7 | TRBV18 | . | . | CASSQGAKNYEQYF | TGTGCCAGCTCACAAGGGGCTAAAAACTACGAGCAGTACTTC
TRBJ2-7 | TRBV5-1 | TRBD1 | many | CASSLTTGVEQYF | TGCGCCAGCAGCTTAACGACAGGGGTCGAGCAGTACTTC
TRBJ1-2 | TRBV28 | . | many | CASSRGLYGYTF | TGTGCCAGCAGTAGAGGTCTCTATGGCTACACCTTC
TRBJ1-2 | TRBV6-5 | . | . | CASSSLLLHYGYTF | TGTGCCAGCAGTTCGTTGTTGCTTCACTATGGCTACACCTTC